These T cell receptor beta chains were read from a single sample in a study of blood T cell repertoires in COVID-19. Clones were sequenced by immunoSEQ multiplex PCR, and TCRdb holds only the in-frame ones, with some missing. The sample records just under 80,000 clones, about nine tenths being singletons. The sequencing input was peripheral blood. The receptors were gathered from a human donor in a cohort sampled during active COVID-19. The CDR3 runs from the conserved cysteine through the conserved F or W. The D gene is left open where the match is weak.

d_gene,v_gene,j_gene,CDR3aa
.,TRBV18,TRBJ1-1,CASSPGLVRPEAFF
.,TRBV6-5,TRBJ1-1,CASSKTENTEAFF
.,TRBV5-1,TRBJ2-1,CASSLLGGPSSYNEQFF
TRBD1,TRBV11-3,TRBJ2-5,CASSSRRQGPETQYF
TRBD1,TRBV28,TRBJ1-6,CASRSGTGFSPLHF
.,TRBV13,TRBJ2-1,CASSLGRGTGDEQFF
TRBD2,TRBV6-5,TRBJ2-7,CASSYVRGGDYEQYF
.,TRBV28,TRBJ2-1,CASTSLAASSYNEQFF
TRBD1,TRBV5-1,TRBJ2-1,CASSPGTGGNNEQFF
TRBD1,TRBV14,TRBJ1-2,CASSQTRMTGNYGYTF
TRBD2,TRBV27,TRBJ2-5,CASSPSGEETQYF
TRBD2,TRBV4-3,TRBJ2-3,CASSQGPSGGEDTQYF
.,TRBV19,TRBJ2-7,CATTPGLGSYEQYF
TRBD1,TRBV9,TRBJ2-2,CASSVRSTGGPGELFF
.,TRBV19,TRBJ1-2,CASSGLAQEDGYTF
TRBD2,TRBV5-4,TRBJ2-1,CASSPPGLAGINEQFF
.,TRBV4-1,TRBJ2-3,CASSQEASSANTDTQYF
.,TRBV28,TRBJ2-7,CASSTMTGAPYEQYF
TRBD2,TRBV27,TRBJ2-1,CASRLAGGLNEQFF
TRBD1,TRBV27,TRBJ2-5,CASSPSDRGQQYF
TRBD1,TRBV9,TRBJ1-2,CASSVGQGSGYGYTF
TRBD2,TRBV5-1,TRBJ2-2,CASSSGLAGTFTGELFF
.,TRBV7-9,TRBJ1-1,CASHSAYERTNTEAFF
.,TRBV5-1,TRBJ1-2,CASSLEAGEAYGYTF
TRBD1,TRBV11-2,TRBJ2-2,CASTLPPGQGYTGELFF
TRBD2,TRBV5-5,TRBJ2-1,CASSRGTSGRENEQFF